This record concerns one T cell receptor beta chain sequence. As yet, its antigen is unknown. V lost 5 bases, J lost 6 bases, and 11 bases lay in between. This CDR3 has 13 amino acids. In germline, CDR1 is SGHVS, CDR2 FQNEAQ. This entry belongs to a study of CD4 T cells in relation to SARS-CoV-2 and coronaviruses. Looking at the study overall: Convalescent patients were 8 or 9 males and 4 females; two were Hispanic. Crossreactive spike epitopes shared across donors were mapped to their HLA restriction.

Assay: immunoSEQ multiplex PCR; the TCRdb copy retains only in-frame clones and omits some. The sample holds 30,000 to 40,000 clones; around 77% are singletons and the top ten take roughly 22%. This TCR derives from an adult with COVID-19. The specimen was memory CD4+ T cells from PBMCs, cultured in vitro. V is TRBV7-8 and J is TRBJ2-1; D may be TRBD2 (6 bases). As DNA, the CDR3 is TGTGCCAGCAGCCGGGGGAGGTCCAATGAGCAGTTCTTC. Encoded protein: CASSRGRSNEQFF.